This record looks at one T cell receptor beta chain sequence and its context. In the authors' methods: Reference gene primer amplification yielded estimated nucleated cell counts. Profiling relied on immunoSEQ multiplex PCR, and the TCRdb table lists in-frame clones only, not all of them. From that table come the V and J calls and clone size; the DNA was used to work out D and trimming. Here the sample spans 180,000 or so clones, 80% to 85% being singletons. This record comes from a study of blood T cell repertoires in COVID-19. The wider study: Whether acute or convalescent, the COVID-19 samples came from the United States, Italy and Spain.

V lost 4 bases to trimming and J lost 3 bases, with 17 bases between them. The CDR3 runs 15 residues. CDR1 and CDR2 from the germline V gene are SGHDT and YYEEEE. Seattle-derived patients entered the study during active infection and were followed longitudinally. The sequencing input was peripheral blood. The receptor comes from a woman aged 40 to 49 with COVID-19, enrolled during active disease. V usage is TRBV5-6 and J usage is TRBJ2-7; D not certain. The CDR3 loop is CASSRSGASFYEQYF. The CDR3 region has the DNA TGTGCCAGCAGCCGGAGTGGAGCGTCGTTCTACGAGCAGTACTTC.